A single sample gave rise to the 22 T cell receptor beta chains below, sequenced in a study of blood T cell repertoires in COVID-19. Profiling relied on immunoSEQ multiplex PCR, and the TCRdb table lists in-frame clones only, not all of them. The sample has around 450,000 clones, nearly 90% seen once. Material: PBMCs or T cells enriched from blood (not recorded which). The source is a woman younger than 30 with acute COVID-19.

V gene TRBV28 combines with J gene TRBJ1-4; TRBD1 aligns across 7 bases. CDR1 and CDR2 (germline): MDHEN, SYDVKM. With 7 bases clipped from V and 8 bases from J, the junction kept 7 bases outside the gene matches. The CDR3 sequence is 13 residues long. In DNA form, the CDR3 reads TGTGCCAGCAACCCCGGGACAGAGGAAAAACTGTTTTTT. It is translated as CASNPGTEEKLFF.

This clone was detected only a few times. The chain employs TRBV5-4 and TRBJ1-4, with a weak D call TRBD1 (5 bases). The V and J ends lost 0 bases and 6 bases respectively, with 12 bases between them. The CDR3 length is 15 residues. The germline V gene has CDR1 SGHNT and CDR2 YYREEE (reference sequence). The CDR3 here is CASSLGPGFDEKLFF. DNA for the CDR3: TGTGCCAGCAGCTTGGGGCCAGGGTTCGATGAAAAACTGTTTTTT.

The chain joins TRBV5-1 to TRBJ2-1; D remains ambiguous. The length of the CDR3 is 13 residues. Per germline, CDR1 SGHRS and CDR2 YFSETQ. V was pared by 0 bases and J by 5 bases, with 6 bases between. CDR3 protein: CASSLASDNEQFF. CDR3 sequence (DNA): TGCGCCAGCAGCTTGGCTTCGGACAATGAGCAGTTCTTC. Using reference TRBV5-1 and TRBJ2-1 for the parts outside the CDR3, the full variable domain is KAGVTQTPRYLIKTRGQQVTLSCSPISGHRSVSWYQQTPGQGLQFLFEYFSETQRNKGNFPGRFSGRQFSNSRSEMNVSTLELGDSALYLCASSLASDNEQFFGPGTRLTVL.

This clone was counted between two and nine times. The chain is built from TRBV6-4 and TRBJ2-2, with 7 nucleotides matching TRBD1. Germline loops: CDR1 MRHNA, CDR2 SNTAGT. The CDR3 consists of 14 residues. With V trimmed by 6 bases and J by 3 bases, 4 bases remained unmatched. The CDR3 nucleotides are TGTGCCAGCAGCCTGCAGGGGGACACCGGGGAGCTGTTTTTT. This encodes CASSLQGDTGELFF.

The chain employs TRBV4-1 and TRBJ1-1, with no clear D. V lost 1 base to trimming and J lost 1 base, with 4 bases between them. Germline CDR1 is MGHRA and CDR2 is YSYEKL. This CDR3 comprises 13 residues. CDR3 region: CASSQVQNTEAFF. CDR3 sequence (DNA): TGCGCCAGCAGCCAAGTCCAGAACACTGAAGCTTTCTTT.

The gene calls are TRBV27 and TRBJ2-2; 8 bases agree with TRBD2. V was pared by 4 bases and J by 5 bases, with 6 bases of the junction left unmatched. Germline CDR1 and CDR2: MNHEY and SMNVEV (reference sequence). The CDR3 is 15 amino acids. The CDR3 DNA follows: TGTGCCAGCAGTTCCTGGACTAGCAGGACCGGGGAGCTGTTTTTT. It encodes CASSSWTSRTGELFF.

The rearrangement links TRBV6-5 to TRBJ2-1, with 9 nucleotides matching TRBD1. V dropped 6 bases and J dropped 4; count of bases not matched to a gene: 7. This CDR3 is 15 amino acids long. Germline V gene data show CDR1 as MNHEY and CDR2 as SVGAGI. CDR3 sequence: CASRRGQGPYNEQFF. In DNA, the CDR3 is TGTGCCAGCAGAAGAGGACAGGGGCCTTACAATGAGCAGTTCTTC.

The chain combines TRBV7-6 with TRBJ2-1; 9 bases align to TRBD2. V trimming: 5 bases; J trimming: 5 bases; junction bases outside the gene matches: 7. Germline V CDR1 and CDR2: SGHVS, FNYEAQ. The CDR3 is 15 residues long. CDR3 coding DNA: TGTGCCAGCAGCCCGGGACTAGCAACACACAATGAGCAGTTCTTC. It yields the protein CASSPGLATHNEQFF.

This clone was found once. The V call is TRBV29-1, the J call TRBJ2-6; D gene unclear. CDR3 size: 12 residues. The germline CDR1 and CDR2 sequences are SQVTM and ANQGSEA. The V end lost 5 bases, the J end lost 1 base, and 3 bases lay between the germline ends. Here the CDR3 DNA reads TGCAGCGTTCTTTCTGGGGCCAACGTCCTGACTTTC. Amino acid sequence: CSVLSGANVLTF.

The chain recombines TRBV6-5 with TRBJ1-2; TRBD1 matches 7 bases. The V and J ends lost 4 bases and 5 bases, in that order; junction bases with no gene match: 7. CDR1 is MNHEY and CDR2 is SVGAGI in the germline V gene. The CDR3 has 14 residues. The CDR3 is CASSSRGRGYGYTF. DNA for the CDR3: TGTGCCAGCAGTTCTCGCGGCAGGGGGTATGGCTACACCTTC.

The chain is built from TRBV5-6 and TRBJ2-2; the match to TRBD1 covers 8 bases. Per the germline V gene, CDR1 is SGHDT and CDR2 is YYEEEE. The CDR3 loop spans 16 amino acids. V lost 1 base and J lost 4; bases outside the gene matches: 6. DNA for the CDR3: TGTGCCAGCAGCTTGCCCCGGACAGGGACCACCGGGGAGCTGTTTTTT. This translates into CASSLPRTGTTGELFF.

V and J are TRBV2 and TRBJ2-7; 10 positions agree with TRBD2. The CDR3 extends over 15 amino acids. The V gene end was trimmed by 3 bases and the J gene end by 3 bases; junction bases not matched to a gene: 5. Germline V gene data show CDR1 as SNHLY and CDR2 as FYNNEI. CDR3 sequence reads: CASSEGSGGYYEQYF. CDR3 sequence (DNA): TGTGCCAGCAGTGAGGGTAGCGGGGGGTACTACGAGCAGTACTTC.

CDR3 protein: CSARDTHEQFF. As DNA, the CDR3 is TGCAGTGCTAGAGATACTCATGAGCAGTTCTTC. This rearrangement joins TRBV20-1 to TRBJ2-1; D not resolved. CDR1 and CDR2 (germline): DFQATT, SNEGSKA (reference sequence). CDR3 length equals 11 residues. The V end was cut by 0 bases, the J end by 8 bases, with 5 bases between.

The chain recombines TRBV29-1 with TRBJ2-2; TRBD2 matches at 9 bases. The germline V gene has CDR1 SQVTM and CDR2 ANQGSEA. V was pared by 6 bases and J by 2 bases, with 7 bases of the junction left unmatched. This CDR3 region has 15 residues. The CDR3 DNA reads TGCAGCGTCGGGAGACTAGCGGACAACACCGGGGAGCTGTTTTTT. This gives the protein CSVGRLADNTGELFF.

CDR3 DNA: TGTGCCAGCAGCAGGAGAGATTCCTACGAGCAGTACTTC. This sequence encodes CASSRRDSYEQYF. The V call is TRBV7-9, the J call TRBJ2-7; D remains unclear. With 5 bases removed from V and 1 base from J, the gap between germline ends came to 9 bases. The CDR3 runs to 13 residues. Germline CDR1 is SEHNR and CDR2 is FQNEAQ (reference sequence). Variable domain in full (rest from reference TRBV7-9 and TRBJ2-7): DTGVSQNPRHKITKRGQNVTFRCDPISEHNRLYWYRQTLGQGPEFLTYFQNEAQLEKSRLLSDRFSAERPKGSFSTLEIQRTEQGDSAMYLCASSRRDSYEQYFGPGTRLTVT.

This clone occurred once. The rearrangement joins TRBV28 to TRBJ1-2, with 8 bases lining up with TRBD1. The CDR3 extends over 15 amino acids. J gave up 2 bases and V 5 bases, and 7 bases lay outside the gene matches. CDR1 and CDR2 from the germline V gene are MDHEN and SYDVKM. CDR3 amino acids: CASSLTGTGNYGYTF. In DNA form, the CDR3 reads TGTGCCAGCAGTCTTACGGGGACAGGAAACTATGGCTACACCTTC.

The V gene is TRBV4-1, the J gene TRBJ2-2, with 13 bases identical to TRBD2. V trimming: 1 base; J trimming: 0 bases; junction bases outside the gene matches: 8. The CDR3 is 20 residues long. CDR1 is MGHRA and CDR2 is YSYEKL in the germline V gene. CDR3 bases: TGCGCCAGCAGCCAAGCCCTCTCGGGACTAGCGGGATCGAACACCGGGGAGCTGTTTTTT. Its translation is CASSQALSGLAGSNTGELFF.

The V call is TRBV7-9, the J call TRBJ2-5; TRBD2 might be the D (5 bases). The CDR3 extends over 12 amino acids. V was clipped by 10 bases and J by 5 bases, with 14 bases between them. Germline CDR1 reads SEHNR; CDR2 reads FQNEAQ (reference sequence). The CDR3 sequence is CATGADGETQYF. The CDR3 DNA reads TGTGCCACCGGAGCGGACGGGGAGACCCAGTACTTC.

The chain recombines TRBV3-1 (or the pseudogene TRBV3-2) with TRBJ1-1, with 9 bases that match TRBD1. The junction had 2 bases not matched to a gene; V was cut back by 4 bases and J by 5 bases. CDR1 LGHDT and CDR2 YNNKEL come from the germline V gene (reference sequence). This CDR3 is 13 amino acids long. The DNA of the CDR3 is TGTGCCAGCAGCCTGACAGGGGGGACTGAAGCTTTCTTT. Its translation: CASSLTGGTEAFF.

The table lists this clone with a count of one. V gene TRBV3-1 (or the pseudogene TRBV3-2) combines with J gene TRBJ1-1, with unresolved D. This CDR3 spans 14 amino acids. CDR1 is LGHDT and CDR2 is YNNKEL in the germline V gene (reference sequence). Trimming shortened V by 4 bases and J by 1 base, and 10 bases separated the two germline ends. CDR3 DNA sequence: TGTGCCAGCAGCCTGAAGGGAGCGAACACTGAAGCTTTCTTT. Its protein is CASSLKGANTEAFF.

This clone was counted once. J is TRBJ2-7 and V is TRBV2; 10 bases are shared with TRBD1. Germline loops: CDR1 SNHLY, CDR2 FYNNEI. CDR3 length: 12 residues. V gave up 6 bases and J gave up 5 bases; unmatched junction bases: 1. The CDR3 nucleotides are TGTGCCAGCAGGGGACAGGGGAACGAGCAGTACTTC. Translating gives CASRGQGNEQYF.

V gene TRBV19 combines with J gene TRBJ2-3, with D possibly being TRBD2 (6 bases). The V gene lost 3 bases and the J gene lost 0 bases, with 13 bases spanning the gap. The CDR3 has 16 residues. In germline, CDR1 is LNHDA, CDR2 SQIVND (reference sequence). This CDR3 is CASSMSGVPSTDTQYF. The CDR3 nucleotides read TGTGCCAGTAGTATGTCGGGGGTACCTAGCACAGATACGCAGTATTTT.